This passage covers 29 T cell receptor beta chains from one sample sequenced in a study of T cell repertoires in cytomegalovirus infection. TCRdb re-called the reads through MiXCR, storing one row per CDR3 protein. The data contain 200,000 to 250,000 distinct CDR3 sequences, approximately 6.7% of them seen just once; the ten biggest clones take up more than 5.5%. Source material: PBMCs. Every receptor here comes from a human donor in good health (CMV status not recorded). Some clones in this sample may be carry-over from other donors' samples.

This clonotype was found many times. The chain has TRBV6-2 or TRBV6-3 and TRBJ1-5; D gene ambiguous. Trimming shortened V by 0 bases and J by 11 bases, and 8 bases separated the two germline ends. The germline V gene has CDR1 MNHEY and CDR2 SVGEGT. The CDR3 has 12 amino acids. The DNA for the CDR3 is TGTGCCAGCAGTTACTCAGCCGCATCCCAGCATTTT. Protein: CASSYSAASQHF.

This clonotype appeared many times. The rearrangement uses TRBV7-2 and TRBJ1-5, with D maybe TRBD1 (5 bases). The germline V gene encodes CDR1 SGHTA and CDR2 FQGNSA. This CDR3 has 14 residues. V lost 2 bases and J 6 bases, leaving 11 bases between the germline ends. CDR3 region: CASSLIREGQPQHF. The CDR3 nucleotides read TGTGCCAGCAGCTTAATCAGGGAGGGTCAGCCCCAGCATTTT.

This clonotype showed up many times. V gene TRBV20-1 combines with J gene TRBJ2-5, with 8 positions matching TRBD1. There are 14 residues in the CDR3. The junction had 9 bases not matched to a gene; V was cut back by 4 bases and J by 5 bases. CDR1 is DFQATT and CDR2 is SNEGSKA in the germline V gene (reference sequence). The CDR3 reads CSATAPTGGETQYF. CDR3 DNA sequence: TGCAGTGCTACCGCGCCTACAGGGGGGGAGACCCAGTACTTC.

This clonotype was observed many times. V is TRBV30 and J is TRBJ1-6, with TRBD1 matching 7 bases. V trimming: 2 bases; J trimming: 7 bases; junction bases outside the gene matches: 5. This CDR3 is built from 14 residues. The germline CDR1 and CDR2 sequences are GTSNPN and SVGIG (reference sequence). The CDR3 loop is CAWSTRTGNSPLHF. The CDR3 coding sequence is TGTGCCTGGAGTACACGGACAGGAAATTCACCCCTCCACTTT.

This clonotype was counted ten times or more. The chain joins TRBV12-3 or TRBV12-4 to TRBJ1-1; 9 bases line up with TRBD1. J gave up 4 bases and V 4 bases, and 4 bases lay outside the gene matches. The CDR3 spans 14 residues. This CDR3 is CASSSRDRATEAFF. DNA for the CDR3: TGTGCCAGCAGTTCAAGGGACAGGGCCACTGAAGCTTTCTTT.

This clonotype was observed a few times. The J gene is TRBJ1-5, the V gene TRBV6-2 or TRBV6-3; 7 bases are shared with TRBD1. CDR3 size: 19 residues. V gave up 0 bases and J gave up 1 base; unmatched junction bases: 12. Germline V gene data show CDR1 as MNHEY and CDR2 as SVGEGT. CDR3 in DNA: TGTGCCAGCAGTTACTCTTCGGGAAGGGGGCCGAAGAGCAATCAGCCCCAGCATTTT. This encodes CASSYSSGRGPKSNQPQHF.

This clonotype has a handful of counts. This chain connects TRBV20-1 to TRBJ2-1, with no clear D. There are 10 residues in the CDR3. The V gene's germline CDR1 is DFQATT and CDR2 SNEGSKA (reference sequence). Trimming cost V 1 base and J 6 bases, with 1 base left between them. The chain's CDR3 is CSARANEQFF. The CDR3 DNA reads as TGCAGTGCTAGAGCCAATGAGCAGTTCTTC.

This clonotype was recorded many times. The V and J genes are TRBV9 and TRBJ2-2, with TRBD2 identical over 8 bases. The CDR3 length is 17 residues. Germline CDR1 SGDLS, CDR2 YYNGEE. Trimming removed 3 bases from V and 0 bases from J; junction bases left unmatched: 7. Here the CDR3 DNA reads TGTGCCAGCAGCGACGGGGGGGCTAAAACGAACACCGGGGAGCTGTTTTTT. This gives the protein CASSDGGAKTNTGELFF.

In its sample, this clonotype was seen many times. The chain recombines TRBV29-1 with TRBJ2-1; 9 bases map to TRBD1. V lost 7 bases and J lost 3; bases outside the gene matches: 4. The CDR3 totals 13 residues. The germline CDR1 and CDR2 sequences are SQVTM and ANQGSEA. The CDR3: CSGVDRGYNEQFF. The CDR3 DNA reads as TGCAGCGGGGTGGACAGGGGCTACAATGAGCAGTTCTTC.

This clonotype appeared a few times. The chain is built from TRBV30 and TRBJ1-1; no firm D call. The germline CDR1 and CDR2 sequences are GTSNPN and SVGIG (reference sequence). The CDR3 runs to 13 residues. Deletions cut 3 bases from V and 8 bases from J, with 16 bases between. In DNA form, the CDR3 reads TGTGCCTGGAGACGGACCCGAGCGGCCGAAGCTTTCTTT. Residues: CAWRRTRAAEAFF.

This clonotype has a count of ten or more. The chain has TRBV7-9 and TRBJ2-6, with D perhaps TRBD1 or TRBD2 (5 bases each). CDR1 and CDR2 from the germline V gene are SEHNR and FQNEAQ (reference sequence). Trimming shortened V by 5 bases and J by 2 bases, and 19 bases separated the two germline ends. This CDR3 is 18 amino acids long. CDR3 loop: CASSGLGHLSAGANVLTF. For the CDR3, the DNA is TGTGCCAGCAGCGGACTTGGACATCTTAGTGCTGGGGCCAACGTCCTGACTTTC.

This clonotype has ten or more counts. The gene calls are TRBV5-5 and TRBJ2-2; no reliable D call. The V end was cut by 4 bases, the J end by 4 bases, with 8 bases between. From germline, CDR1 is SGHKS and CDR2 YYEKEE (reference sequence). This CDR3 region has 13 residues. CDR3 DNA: TGTGCCAGCAGCCGGCAGACCACCGGGGAGCTGTTTTTT. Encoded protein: CASSRQTTGELFF.

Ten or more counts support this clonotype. The DNA for the CDR3 is TGTGCCAGCAGCGCAGGGTCAGGGGGAAGAGCTTTCTTT. Its translation: CASSAGSGGRAFF. The chain employs TRBV7-2 and TRBJ1-1; TRBD1 matches at 7 bases. The junction had 10 bases not matched to a gene; V was cut back by 5 bases and J by 10 bases. From germline, CDR1 is SGHTA and CDR2 FQGNSA. The CDR3 is 13 amino acids.

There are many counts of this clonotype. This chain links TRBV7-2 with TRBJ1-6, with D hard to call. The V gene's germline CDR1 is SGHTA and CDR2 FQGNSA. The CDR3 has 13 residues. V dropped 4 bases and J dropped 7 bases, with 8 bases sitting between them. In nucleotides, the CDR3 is TGTGCCAGCAGCTCGGACCCGAATTCACCCCTCCACTTT. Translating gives CASSSDPNSPLHF.

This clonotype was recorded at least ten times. The CDR3 loop reads CASRNFGDEQYF. The CDR3 region has the DNA TGTGCCAGCAGAAACTTCGGGGACGAGCAGTACTTC. V gene TRBV6-1 combines with J gene TRBJ2-7; tentatively, D is TRBD2 (5 bases). CDR3 length: 12 amino acids. Germline V gene sequence: CDR1 MNHNS, CDR2 SASEGT. Between the trimmed V and J ends, which lost 6 bases and 5 bases, there was a span of 11 bases.

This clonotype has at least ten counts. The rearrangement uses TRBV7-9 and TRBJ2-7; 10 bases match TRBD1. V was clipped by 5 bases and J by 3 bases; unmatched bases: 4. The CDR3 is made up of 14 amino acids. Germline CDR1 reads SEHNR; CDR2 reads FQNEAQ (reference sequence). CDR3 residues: CASSKRDRGYEQYF. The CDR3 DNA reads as TGTGCCAGCAGCAAACGGGACAGGGGCTACGAGCAGTACTTC.

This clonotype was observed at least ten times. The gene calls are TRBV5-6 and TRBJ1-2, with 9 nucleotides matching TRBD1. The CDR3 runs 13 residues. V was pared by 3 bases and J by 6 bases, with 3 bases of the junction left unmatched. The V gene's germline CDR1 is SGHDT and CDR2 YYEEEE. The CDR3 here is CASSWGQGDGYTF. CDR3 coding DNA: TGTGCCAGCAGCTGGGGACAGGGAGATGGCTACACCTTC.

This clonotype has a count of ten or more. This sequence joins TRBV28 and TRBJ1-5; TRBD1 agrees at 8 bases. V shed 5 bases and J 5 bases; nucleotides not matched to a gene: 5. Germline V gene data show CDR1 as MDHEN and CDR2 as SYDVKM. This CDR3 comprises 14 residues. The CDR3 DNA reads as TGTGCCAGCAGTCTACTGACAGGGGATCAGCCCCAGCATTTT. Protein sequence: CASSLLTGDQPQHF.

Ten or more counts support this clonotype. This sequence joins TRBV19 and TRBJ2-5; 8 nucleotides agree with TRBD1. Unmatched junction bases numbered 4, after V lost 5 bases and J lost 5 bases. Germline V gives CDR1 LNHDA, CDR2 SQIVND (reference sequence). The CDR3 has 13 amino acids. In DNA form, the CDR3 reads TGTGCCAGTAGTCAGGGGGCGACGGAGACCCAGTACTTC. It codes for CASSQGATETQYF.

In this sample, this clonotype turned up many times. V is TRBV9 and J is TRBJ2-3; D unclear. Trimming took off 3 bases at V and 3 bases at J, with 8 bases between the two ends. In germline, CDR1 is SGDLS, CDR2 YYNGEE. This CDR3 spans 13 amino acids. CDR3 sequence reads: CASSEGSTDTQYF. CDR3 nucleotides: TGTGCCAGCAGCGAGGGATCGACAGATACGCAGTATTTT.

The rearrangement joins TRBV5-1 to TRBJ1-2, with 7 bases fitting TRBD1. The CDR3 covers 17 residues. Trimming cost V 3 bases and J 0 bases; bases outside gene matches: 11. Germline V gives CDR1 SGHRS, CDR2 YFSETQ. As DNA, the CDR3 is TGCGCCAGCAGCTCGAGGACAGGCAGGAATGCTAACTATGGCTACACCTTC. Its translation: CASSSRTGRNANYGYTF.

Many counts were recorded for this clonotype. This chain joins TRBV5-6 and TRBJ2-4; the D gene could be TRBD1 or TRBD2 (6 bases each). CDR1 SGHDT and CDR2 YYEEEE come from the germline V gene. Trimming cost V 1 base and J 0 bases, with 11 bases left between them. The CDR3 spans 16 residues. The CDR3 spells CASSLRGELAKNIQYF. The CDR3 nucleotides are TGTGCCAGCAGCTTGAGGGGGGAACTAGCCAAAAACATTCAGTACTTC. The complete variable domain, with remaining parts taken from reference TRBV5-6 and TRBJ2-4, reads DAGVTQSPTHLIKTRGQQVTLRCSPKSGHDTVSWYQQALGQGPQFIFQYYEEEERQRGNFPDRFSGHQFPNYSSELNVNALLLGDSALYLCASSLRGELAKNIQYFGAGTRLSVL.

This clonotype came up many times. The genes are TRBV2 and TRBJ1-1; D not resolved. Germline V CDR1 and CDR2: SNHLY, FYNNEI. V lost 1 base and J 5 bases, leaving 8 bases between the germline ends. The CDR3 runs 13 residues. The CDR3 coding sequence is TGTGCCAGCAGTGAAGAGGGAAGGACTGAAGCTTTCTTT. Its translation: CASSEEGRTEAFF.

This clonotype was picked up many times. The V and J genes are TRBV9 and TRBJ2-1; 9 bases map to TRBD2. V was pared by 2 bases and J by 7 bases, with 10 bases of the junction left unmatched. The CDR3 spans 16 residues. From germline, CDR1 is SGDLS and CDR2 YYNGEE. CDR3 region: CASSVSGGGAKNEQFF. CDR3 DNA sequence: TGTGCCAGCAGCGTGTCCGGCGGGGGGGCTAAGAATGAGCAGTTCTTC.

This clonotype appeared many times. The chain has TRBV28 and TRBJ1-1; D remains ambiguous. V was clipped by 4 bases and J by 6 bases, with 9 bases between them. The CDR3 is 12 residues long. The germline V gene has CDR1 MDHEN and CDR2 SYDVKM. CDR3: CASSYNFAEAFF. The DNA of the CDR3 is TGTGCCAGCAGTTATAATTTCGCTGAAGCTTTCTTT.

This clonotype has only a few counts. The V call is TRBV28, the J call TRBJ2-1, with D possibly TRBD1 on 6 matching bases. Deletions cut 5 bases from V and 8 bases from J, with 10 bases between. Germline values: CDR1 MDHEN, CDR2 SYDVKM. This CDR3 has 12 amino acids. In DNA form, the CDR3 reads TGTGCCAGCAGTGACAGGCCGGATGAGCAGTTCTTC. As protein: CASSDRPDEQFF.

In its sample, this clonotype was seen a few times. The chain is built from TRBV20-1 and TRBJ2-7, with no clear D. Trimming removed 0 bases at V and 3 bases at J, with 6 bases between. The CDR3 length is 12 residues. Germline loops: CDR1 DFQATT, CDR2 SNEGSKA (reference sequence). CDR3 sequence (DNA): TGCAGTGCTAGAGATCGGCGCTACGAGCAGTACTTC. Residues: CSARDRRYEQYF.

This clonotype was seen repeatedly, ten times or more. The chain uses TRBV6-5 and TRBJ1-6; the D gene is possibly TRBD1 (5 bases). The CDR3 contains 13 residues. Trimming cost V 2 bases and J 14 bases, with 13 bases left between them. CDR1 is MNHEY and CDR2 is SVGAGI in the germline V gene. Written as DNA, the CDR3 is TGTGCCAGCAGTTACGGGGGGACGGCGGCCCTCCACTTT. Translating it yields CASSYGGTAALHF.

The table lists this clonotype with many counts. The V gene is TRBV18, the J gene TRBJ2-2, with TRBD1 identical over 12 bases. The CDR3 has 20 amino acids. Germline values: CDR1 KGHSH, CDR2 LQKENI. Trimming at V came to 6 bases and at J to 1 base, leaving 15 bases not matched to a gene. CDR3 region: CASSPPGQGAGLLNTGELFF. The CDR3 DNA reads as TGTGCCAGCTCCCCCCCGGGACAGGGGGCTGGGCTCTTGAACACCGGGGAGCTGTTTTTT.